A selection of T cell receptor beta chains follows, all from one sample in a study of T cell responses to AZD1222 COVID-19 vaccine. Sequencing used immunoSEQ multiplex PCR; TCRdb keeps in-frame clones, though not all of them. This sample carries 100,000 to 150,000 clones, about 85% of them seen once, and the ten largest clones take about 4.7%. The sequencing here drew on peripheral blood, taken on day 0 of AZD1222 vaccination. These receptor sequences come from an adult in good health. Both conserved end residues are part of each CDR3. The D gene is left open where the match is weak.

TGTGCCAGCAGCGGTTTACGGGAAGGTACCGGGGAGCTGTTTTTT	CASSGLREGTGELFF	TRBV3-1/TRBV3-2	TRBJ2-2	-
TGTGCCAGCAGCGTAACAGGGACTGAGCAGTTCTTC	CASSVTGTEQFF	TRBV9	TRBJ2-1	-
TGTGCCAGCAGAAGGGGGATTTTTGAGGGGGCCTACAATGAGCAGTTCTTC	CASRRGIFEGAYNEQFF	TRBV2	TRBJ2-1	-
TGTGCCAGCAGCCTAGGACTAGCGGGGGGGTACAATGAGCAGTTCTTC	CASSLGLAGGYNEQFF	TRBV14	TRBJ2-1	TRBD2
TGTGCCAGCAGAACCCCCGGCGGGGCCAACGTCCTGACTTTC	CASRTPGGANVLTF	TRBV6-5	TRBJ2-6	-
TGCAGCGTTTGGGACTACACAGATACGCAGTATTTT	CSVWDYTDTQYF	TRBV29-1	TRBJ2-3	TRBD2
TGTGCCAGCAGCGTACCTAGCGGGGGGGCTAGAGGGACAGATACGCAGTATTTT	CASSVPSGGARGTDTQYF	TRBV9	TRBJ2-3	TRBD2
TGTGCCAGCAGCGAGAGGGGCGGTTATCAGCCCCAGCATTTT	CASSERGGYQPQHF	TRBV9	TRBJ1-5	-
TGTGCCAGCAGCCAGGGACGGAGCAATCAGCCCCAGCATTTT	CASSQGRSNQPQHF	TRBV7-2	TRBJ1-5	-
TGTGCCAGCTCACTTACCGGGACAGGGGGCAATCAGCCCCAGCATTTT	CASSLTGTGGNQPQHF	TRBV18	TRBJ1-5	TRBD1
TGTGCCAGCAGGGGGGGCCTTAACGGAGGAAACACCATATATTTT	CASRGGLNGGNTIYF	TRBV28	TRBJ1-3	-